The clone carrying this TCR beta chain was counted a single time. RNA served as the template for amplifying TCR beta CDR3 regions. A first-round RT-PCR used HTBI primers, followed by a second-round multiplex PCR. MiXCR was run by TCRdb on the multiplex PCR reads, yielding one entry per CDR3 protein. The data show 500,000 to 800,000 distinct CDR3 sequences, about two fifths seen once. The data originate from a study of Graves' ophthalmopathy and Graves' hyperthyroidism. This CDR3 is built from 16 residues. The ends lost 9 bases at V and 4 bases at J; junction bases unmatched: 11. Germline V gene lookup returns CDR1 SNHLY and CDR2 FYNNEI.

The J gene is TRBJ2-5, the V gene TRBV2, with TRBD2 matching 13 bases. Sequencing was done on a sample of peripheral blood. The clonotype was recovered from an adult man with Graves' ophthalmopathy. The CDR3 region is CARDSGGTSGTETQYF. In DNA form, the CDR3 reads TGTGCCAGAGATAGCGGGGGGACTAGCGGGACAGAGACCCAGTACTTC.